These 8 T cell receptor beta chains share one sample of origin, sequenced in a study of CD8 T cells in ankylosing spondylitis. TCRdb re-analysed the 5' RACE reads in MiXCR, keeping a single row per CDR3 protein. This sample yields approximately 25,000 distinct CDR3 sequences, of which roughly 8.6% are seen a single time; nearly 30% belongs to the top ten. The sample was blood. The receptors were sampled from a male donor with ankylosing spondylitis or in good health (not recorded which).

The chain carries TRBV5-1 and TRBJ1-3; D is uncertain. The V end was cut by 1 base, the J end by 0 bases, with 11 bases between. CDR3 length: 16 residues. Per germline, CDR1 SGHRS and CDR2 YFSETQ. The CDR3 sequence is CASSLRQASSGNTIYF. CDR3 nucleotide sequence: TGCGCCAGCAGCTTGCGTCAGGCATCCTCTGGAAACACCATATATTTT.

J is TRBJ1-1 and V is TRBV29-1, with TRBD1 matching over 8 bases. V trimming: 0 bases; J trimming: 3 bases; junction bases outside the gene matches: 9. This CDR3 has 16 residues. Germline CDR1 and CDR2: SQVTM and ANQGSEA. The CDR3 region has the DNA TGCAGCGTTGAAGATCTGCCAGGGGGCGTCGACACTGAAGCTTTCTTT. Translating it yields CSVEDLPGGVDTEAFF.

In this sample, this clonotype turned up many times. The CDR3 spells CASSLAGRYNEQFF. The CDR3 DNA sequence: TGTGCCAGCAGTTTGGCGGGGAGGTACAATGAGCAGTTCTTC. The chain is built from TRBV28 and TRBJ2-1; a possible D gene is TRBD2 (6 bases). In germline, CDR1 is MDHEN, CDR2 SYDVKM. The CDR3 runs to 14 residues. The V end was cut by 3 bases, the J end by 4 bases, with 10 bases between.

CDR3 loop: CASSTRLAGTNEQFF. The DNA of the CDR3 is TGTGCCAGCAGTACCCGACTAGCGGGGACTAATGAGCAGTTCTTC. This chain joins TRBV6-4 and TRBJ2-1; the match to TRBD2 covers 11 bases. The CDR3 spans 15 residues. Germline values: CDR1 MRHNA, CDR2 SNTAGT. J gave up 7 bases and V 5 bases, and 7 bases lay outside the gene matches.

This clonotype was seen repeatedly, ten times or more. The chain couples TRBV11-2 to TRBJ1-1; no clear D gene. This CDR3 has 14 residues. Trimming took 3 bases from V and 6 from J, leaving 14 bases between them. Germline V lookup: CDR1 SGHAT, CDR2 FQNNGV. The CDR3 region is CASSLLWGGSEAFF. For the CDR3, the DNA is TGTGCCAGCAGCTTGTTATGGGGAGGTTCTGAAGCTTTCTTT.

The V call is TRBV7-3, the J call TRBJ1-1; D gene ambiguous. Germline-derived CDR1 and CDR2 are SGHTA and FQGTGA. Deletions cut 1 base from V and 5 bases from J, with 8 bases between. The CDR3 extends over 13 amino acids. CDR3 loop: CASSLRGSTEAFF. The DNA of the CDR3 is TGTGCCAGCAGCTTAAGGGGAAGTACTGAAGCTTTCTTT.

CDR3 nucleotides: TGCGCCAGCAGCCAAGATTCCCCAACCGGGACGGTGAACACTGAAGCTTTCTTT. Translating it yields CASSQDSPTGTVNTEAFF. The chain employs TRBV4-3 and TRBJ1-1; possibly TRBD1 for D (5 bases). The CDR3 sequence is 18 residues long. V was pared by 0 bases and J by 0 bases, with 17 bases between. Germline V gene lookup returns CDR1 LGHNA and CDR2 YSLEER.

This chain joins TRBV11-2 and TRBJ2-4; 8 nucleotides line up with TRBD1. CDR3 size: 15 residues. Germline trimming cut 3 bases from V and 10 bases from J; bases unmatched to any gene: 11. Per germline, CDR1 SGHAT and CDR2 FQNNGV. CDR3 protein: CASSFSRQGAEIQYF. DNA for the CDR3: TGTGCCAGCAGCTTCTCACGGCAGGGGGCTGAGATTCAGTACTTC.